The clone carrying this TCR beta chain was observed once. Its specificity is unknown. These data come from a study of T-cell memory formation after mild COVID-19. 5'RACE, which relied on constant-segment primers, yielded TCR alpha and TCR beta cDNA libraries carrying sample barcodes and UMIs. TCRdb reanalysed the 5' RACE reads using MiXCR and keeps one entry per CDR3 protein. The sample holds about 360,000 distinct CDR3 sequences, around 13% seen once. The study, taken as a whole, reports: A subset of responding clones appeared in pre-infection memory, suggesting cross-reactive memory joined. Day 37-peaking second-wave clones had unconfirmed SARS-CoV-2 specificity.

The CDR3 is 13 residues long. V was trimmed by 6 bases and J by 0 bases, leaving 6 bases between them. V and J are TRBV12-3 or TRBV12-4 and TRBJ1-5; D gene ambiguous. This sequence originates from a man aged 18 to 30 who had mild COVID-19 (a few samples of this study predate the infection). Cell type and time point are not known. The sample consisted of PBMCs or a T cell subset sorted from them (not recorded which). Written as DNA, the CDR3 is TGTGCCAGCAGCGCCGTTAGCAATCAGCCCCAGCATTTT. Translated: CASSAVSNQPQHF.